The next 11 T cell receptor beta chains were all read from a single sample in a study of T cells after yellow fever vaccination (dated by TCRdb to between 2018 and 2021). In light of the paper, this sample's treatment or condition label describes: live attenuated yellow fever vaccine strain. Library creation used 5' RACE. This sample was sequenced with an Illumina NovaSeq 6000. Using fastp trimming at Q25 and MiXCR clonotype assembly, TCRdb reanalyzed the public sequencing data and kept in-frame beta chains. Each CDR3 protein gets just one entry, which takes the most common genes and DNA from the rows behind it. For this sample there are about 350,000 distinct CDR3 sequences; roughly an eighth appear just once. The ten largest make up approximately 3.4% of the sample. The material was CD4+ T cells sorted from PBMCs, obtained 15 days after the yellow fever booster vaccination. The receptors stem from a man aged 18 to 30 who received the YFV17D yellow fever vaccine.

This chain joins TRBV18 and TRBJ2-1; D is perhaps TRBD1 or TRBD2 (5 bases each). The germline CDR1 and CDR2 sequences are KGHSH and LQKENI. The V and J ends lost 3 bases and 8 bases respectively, with 14 bases between them. The CDR3 loop spans 14 amino acids. The CDR3 DNA reads as TGTGCCAGCTCACCCGGGACCATTTTGTATGAGCAGTTCTTC. It translates to CASSPGTILYEQFF.

The CDR3 DNA reads TGTGCCAGCTCACTAGCGGGGGGCCCAATTACGCAGTATTTT. Protein sequence: CASSLAGGPITQYF. This rearrangement joins TRBV6-2 or TRBV6-3 to TRBJ2-3, with TRBD2 matching 12 bases. The CDR3 is made up of 14 amino acids. Germline loops: CDR1 MNHEY, CDR2 SVGEGT. V lost 8 bases and J lost 8; bases outside the gene matches: 8.

There are a few counts of this clonotype. The chain has TRBV5-1 and TRBJ2-5, with a weak D call TRBD2 (5 bases). V lost 2 bases and J lost 5, with 13 bases in between. The CDR3 contains 14 residues. Germline CDR1 reads SGHRS; CDR2 reads YFSETQ. CDR3 sequence reads: CASSFRGFGETQYF. The CDR3 DNA reads TGCGCCAGCAGCTTTAGAGGGTTTGGCGAGACCCAGTACTTC. Looking up the rest from reference TRBV5-1 and TRBJ2-5 gives the full variable domain: KAGVTQTPRYLIKTRGQQVTLSCSPISGHRSVSWYQQTPGQGLQFLFEYFSETQRNKGNFPGRFSGRQFSNSRSEMNVSTLELGDSALYLCASSFRGFGETQYFGPGTRLLVL.

This chain uses TRBV20-1 with TRBJ1-3, with D unresolved. The V end was cut by 5 bases, the J end by 2 bases, with 10 bases between. CDR1 is DFQATT and CDR2 is SNEGSKA in the germline V gene (reference sequence). This CDR3 is built from 13 residues. CDR3 sequence reads: CSAGWAAGNTIYF. The CDR3 DNA follows: TGCAGTGCTGGTTGGGCAGCTGGAAACACCATATATTTT.

This clonotype was recorded at least ten times. This chain connects TRBV11-3 to TRBJ2-1; TRBD2 aligns across 8 bases. The J segment lost 2 bases and the V segment lost 0 bases, leaving 9 bases of the junction unmatched. There are 18 residues in the CDR3. The V gene's germline CDR1 is SGHNT and CDR2 YENEEA. The CDR3 is CASSLDQGGSGAYNEQFF. The CDR3 DNA sequence: TGTGCCAGCAGCTTAGACCAGGGAGGTAGCGGGGCCTACAATGAGCAGTTCTTC.

This clonotype showed up just a few times. The V and J genes are TRBV5-1 and TRBJ2-5, with a possible D match to TRBD2 (6 bases). Trimming left V 0 bases short and J 7 bases short, with 13 bases between. The CDR3 consists of 14 residues. Germline values: CDR1 SGHRS, CDR2 YFSETQ. The CDR3 coding sequence is TGCGCCAGCAGCTTGGAGGACCGGGGAGGGACCCAGTACTTC. Translation gives CASSLEDRGGTQYF. The entire variable domain, with the rest obtained from reference TRBV5-1 and TRBJ2-5, is as follows: KAGVTQTPRYLIKTRGQQVTLSCSPISGHRSVSWYQQTPGQGLQFLFEYFSETQRNKGNFPGRFSGRQFSNSRSEMNVSTLELGDSALYLCASSLEDRGGTQYFGPGTRLLVL.

The rearrangement uses TRBV12-3 or TRBV12-4 and TRBJ2-5, with a possible D match to TRBD1 (6 bases). This CDR3 has 13 residues. V lost 6 bases, J lost 3 bases, and 11 bases lay in between. Here the CDR3 DNA reads TGTGCCAGCAGGCAAGGACAGAAAGAGACCCAGTACTTC. It translates to CASRQGQKETQYF.

This clonotype was counted only a few times. The V call is TRBV6-1, the J call TRBJ2-1, with no clear D. The germline V and J ends were trimmed by 6 bases and 1 base, with 13 bases remaining between them. CDR3 size: 15 residues. Germline V gene lookup returns CDR1 MNHNS and CDR2 SASEGT. As DNA, the CDR3 is TGTGCCAGCAGGTTACAGCTAGTTTCCTACAATGAGCAGTTCTTC. It yields the protein CASRLQLVSYNEQFF.

There are a few counts of this clonotype. The rearrangement links TRBV7-2 to TRBJ1-6, with 8 positions matching TRBD1. The CDR3 totals 16 residues. V trimming: 1 base; J trimming: 12 bases; junction bases outside the gene matches: 11. The germline CDR1 and CDR2 sequences are SGHTA and FQGNSA. This chain's CDR3 is CASSLGTGIGVLPLHF. For the CDR3, the DNA is TGTGCCAGCAGCTTAGGGACAGGGATTGGGGTGTTACCCCTCCACTTT.

The chain carries TRBV6-1 and TRBJ2-1; 7 bases match TRBD1. This CDR3 is built from 16 residues. With 4 bases clipped from V and 8 bases from J, the junction kept 14 bases outside the gene matches. The V gene's germline CDR1 is MNHNS and CDR2 SASEGT. The CDR3, as DNA: TGTGCCAGCAGTGCGATAGACAGGGCCACTGTTGATGAGCAGTTCTTC. This translates into CASSAIDRATVDEQFF.

The chain joins TRBV20-1 to TRBJ1-2; 7 positions match TRBD1. The CDR3 totals 12 residues. The germline gives CDR1 DFQATT, CDR2 SNEGSKA (reference sequence). The CDR3 DNA sequence: TGCAGCCCTAAACAGGGGAGGGATGGCTACACCTTC. Translating it yields CSPKQGRDGYTF.